This TCR beta chain was captured in a study of T-cell reconstitution after alpha-beta-depleted transplantation in children. Overall study findings and caveats: Among T cells one year after transplant, newly produced cells accounted for most counts and diversity. The origin of alpha-beta T cells about two months after transplant was reportedly several hundred expanded graft clones. From surviving recipient T cells and thymic progenitors came the high day-60 TCRbeta diversity observed in some patients.

This clonotype was picked up many times. Its antigen is undetermined. The library targeted TCRbeta and was prepared with unique molecular identifiers. Each CDR3 protein gets one entry after TCRdb re-called the PCR reads with MiXCR. The table lists approximately 200,000 distinct CDR3 sequences, about 6% of them singletons. The CDR3 runs 13 residues. The germline V gene encodes CDR1 DFQATT and CDR2 SNEGSKA (reference sequence). Trimming took off 2 bases at V and 0 bases at J, with 4 bases between the two ends. The input for sequencing was PBMCs, taken before TCRalphabeta/CD19-depleted stem cell transplant. The TCR sequence derives from a girl under three years old with combined immunodeficiency, due to receive a stem cell transplant. The J gene is TRBJ2-2, the V gene TRBV20-1, with D unresolved. This CDR3 reads CSARLTNTGELFF. In nucleotides, the CDR3 is TGCAGTGCTAGACTAACGAACACCGGGGAGCTGTTTTTT.